This T cell receptor (beta chain) was sequenced for a study of blood T cell repertoires in COVID-19. Study at large: Samples taken during acute and convalescent COVID-19 were collected in the United States, Italy and Spain. From T cells, B-cell-depleted T cells, or PBMCs came the material, which was cDNA or gDNA.

Per the original methods: Using reference gene primer amplification, nucleated cell counts were estimated. Sequenced by immunoSEQ multiplex PCR; TCRdb stores in-frame clones only, minus some. Clone size and V and J calls were adopted from that table, with D and trimming inferred from the DNA. The sample consists of 84,000 or so clones, roughly 86% of them appearing once. This CDR3 contains 15 residues. Trimming stripped 2 bases from V and 3 bases from J, with 14 bases between. Germline loops: CDR1 SGHTA, CDR2 FQGNSA. Sequencing used peripheral blood. V is TRBV7-2 and J is TRBJ2-7; a weak D match, TRBD2 (5 bases). This TCR was recovered from a man between 65 and 85 years old with acute or convalescent COVID-19. CDR3 residues: CASSLSSDGLYEQYF. Here the CDR3 DNA reads TGTGCCAGCAGCTTATCATCTGACGGACTCTACGAGCAGTACTTC.